The 17 T cell receptor beta chains given below trace back to one sample, sequenced in a study of regulatory T cells in long-lasting Graves disease. Investigators prepared the TCR beta libraries by applying iRepertoire HTBI primers and Arm-PCR of CDR3 regions. TCRdb re-called the multiplex PCR reads through MiXCR, storing one row per CDR3 protein. The data hold approximately 350,000 distinct CDR3 sequences, with roughly 17% observed a single time. Time point of the sample: newly diagnosed GD, antithyroid drugs for less than 3 months. The TCR library was made from RNA extracted from PBMCs. The same sample was also used in a study of T cells in Graves' hyperthyroidism and ophthalmopathy.

Source: peripheral blood mononuclear cells (PBMCs), taken at new diagnosis, from a patient treated with antithyroid drugs. All receptors derive from a woman aged 18-29 years with Graves disease.

For this clonotype: Just one base apart from a much larger clone, this may be a read error. This chain joins TRBV2 and TRBJ2-7; D remains unclear. Germline V lookup: CDR1 SNHLY, CDR2 FYNNEI. This CDR3 comprises 16 residues. The CDR3 region is CASRPTFFDSSYEQCF. In nucleotides, the CDR3 is TGTGCCAGCAGACCTACTTTCTTCGATAGCTCCTACGAGCAGTGCTTC.

There are many counts of this clonotype. The V call is TRBV6-1, the J call TRBJ1-1; D is uncertain. Per germline, CDR1 MNHNS and CDR2 SASEGT. Trimming pared 6 bases from V and 8 bases from J, leaving 10 bases between. This CDR3 has 11 amino acids. CDR3 nucleotides: TGTGCCAGCAGAACCGATCCAGAAGCTTTCTTT. As protein: CASRTDPEAFF.

Ten or more counts support this clonotype. The chain joins TRBV2 to TRBJ2-6; D gene ambiguous. The V gene's germline CDR1 is SNHLY and CDR2 FYNNEI. Between the trimmed V and J ends, which lost 4 bases and 2 bases, there was a span of 12 bases. The length of the CDR3 is 16 residues. The CDR3 is CASSGPPAAGANVLTF. In DNA, the CDR3 is TGTGCCAGCAGTGGACCCCCGGCAGCTGGGGCCAACGTCCTGACTTTC.

A few counts support this clonotype. The chain uses TRBV14 and TRBJ2-7, with no clear D. V was shortened by 4 bases and J by 3 bases, with 13 bases between the two germline ends. This CDR3 has 14 residues. Germline V gene sequence: CDR1 SGHDN, CDR2 FVKESK. In DNA, the CDR3 is TGTGCCAGCAGCCCAGGCGAGCAAATCTACGAGCAGTACTTC. Protein: CASSPGEQIYEQYF.

Comment on this clonotype: This clone may be a read error of a much larger clone one base away. The V call is TRBV11-2, the J call TRBJ1-6, with D possibly TRBD1 on 5 matching bases. Germline assignment: CDR1 SGHAT and CDR2 FQNNGV. The V end was cut by 6 bases, the J end by 9 bases, with 21 bases between. This CDR3 contains 16 residues. DNA for the CDR3: TGTGCCAGCAGGGATGACAGCAATTCCTGGATTTCACCCCTCCACTTT. Amino acids: CASRDDSNSWISPLHF.

This clonotype was observed many times. This chain joins TRBV7-8 and TRBJ2-1, with 7 positions matching TRBD2. Losses at the gene ends were 8 bases for V and 10 bases for J; bases not matched to a gene: 20. This CDR3 is 16 amino acids long. The germline CDR1 and CDR2 sequences are SGHVS and FQNEAQ. The CDR3 sequence is CASRNLTPNGGGEQFF. The CDR3, as DNA: TGTGCCAGCCGCAACCTAACCCCTAACGGGGGAGGGGAGCAGTTCTTC.

The chain combines TRBV12-3 or TRBV12-4 with TRBJ1-4, with 8 bases identical to TRBD1. The CDR3 is 15 residues long. V shed 1 base, J shed 3 bases, and the junction held 1 base outside the gene matches. The CDR3 is CASSLGGQANEKLFF. Here the CDR3 DNA reads TGTGCCAGCAGTTTAGGGGGACAGGCTAATGAAAAACTGTTTTTT.

This clonotype was seen repeatedly, ten times or more. V and J are TRBV18 and TRBJ2-7; 7 bases are a match to TRBD1. V lost 5 bases to trimming and J lost 2 bases; unmatched junction nucleotides: 6. The CDR3 loop spans 14 amino acids. Germline loops: CDR1 KGHSH, CDR2 LQKENI. CDR3 in amino acids: CASSTTGTTYEQYF. The CDR3 DNA follows: TGTGCCAGCTCAACGACAGGGACCACCTACGAGCAGTACTTC.

This clonotype was counted many times. V gene TRBV2 combines with J gene TRBJ1-2; TRBD1 might be the D (5 bases). V lost 6 bases to trimming and J lost 14 bases, with 28 bases between them. The CDR3 contains 15 residues. The germline V gene has CDR1 SNHLY and CDR2 FYNNEI. CDR3 sequence: CASRREVGRDGVRTF. The CDR3 DNA sequence: TGTGCCAGCAGGAGGGAGGTCGGCAGGGACGGGGTGAGGACCTTC.

This clonotype has ten or more counts. This chain uses TRBV7-3 with TRBJ2-1; D gene unclear. The CDR3 spans 19 residues. Germline lookup yields CDR1 SGHTA and CDR2 FQGTGA. Trimming took 0 bases from V and 5 from J, leaving 23 bases between them. CDR3 amino acids: CASSLTVQDRQTGNNEQFF. In DNA, the CDR3 is TGTGCCAGCAGCTTAACGGTGCAGGACCGCCAAACTGGGAACAATGAGCAGTTCTTC.

This clonotype occurred a few times. The gene calls are TRBV4-1 and TRBJ2-5; possible D gene TRBD2, 6 bases. V lost 5 bases to trimming and J lost 1 base, with 17 bases between them. Germline CDR1 is MGHRA and CDR2 is YSYEKL. The CDR3 runs 16 residues. Here the CDR3 reads CASSYNSGGAQETQYF. The CDR3 nucleotides are TGCGCCAGCAGCTACAACTCGGGCGGGGCCCAAGAGACCCAGTACTTC.

This clonotype was detected ten times or more. V usage is TRBV2 and J usage is TRBJ1-5, with a tentative D call TRBD1 (6 bases). Germline V lookup: CDR1 SNHLY, CDR2 FYNNEI. V lost 6 bases to trimming and J lost 2 bases, with 14 bases between them. The CDR3 totals 15 residues. The CDR3 reads CASSVARGGNQPQHF. The DNA for the CDR3 is TGTGCCAGCAGCGTTGCCAGGGGCGGCAATCAGCCCCAGCATTTT.

The sample holds many counts of this clonotype. This chain links TRBV28 with TRBJ2-3; no clear D gene. V was shortened by 3 bases and J by 6 bases, with 10 bases between the two germline ends. There are 13 residues in the CDR3. CDR1 is MDHEN, CDR2 SYDVKM, per germline. The CDR3 sequence: CASSLKGSDTQYF. The DNA of the CDR3 is TGTGCCAGCAGTTTGAAAGGATCCGATACGCAGTATTTT.

The chain is built from TRBV14 and TRBJ2-7, with D possibly TRBD2 on 6 matching bases. Trimming left V 1 base short and J 2 bases short, with 15 bases between. CDR1 is SGHDN, CDR2 FVKESK, per germline. This CDR3 spans 16 amino acids. The CDR3 sequence: CASSQAAWPGAYEQYF. The CDR3 nucleotides read TGTGCCAGCAGCCAAGCCGCCTGGCCGGGAGCCTACGAGCAGTACTTC. Complete variable domain (other parts from reference TRBV14 and TRBJ2-7): EAGVTQFPSHSVIEKGQTVTLRCDPISGHDNLYWYRRVMGKEIKFLLHFVKESKQDESGMPNNRFLAERTGGTYSTLKVQPAELEDSGVYFCASSQAAWPGAYEQYFGPGTRLTVT.

The chain couples TRBV7-6 to TRBJ1-5; D is unresolved. Trimming removed 0 bases at V and 2 bases at J, with 11 bases between. This CDR3 is 16 amino acids long. The V gene's germline CDR1 is SGHVS and CDR2 FNYEAQ. The CDR3 DNA reads TGTGCCAGCAGCTTAGCATCCGGGCTTGGCAATCAGCCCCAGCATTTT. Translated, it gives CASSLASGLGNQPQHF.

The V and J genes are TRBV9 and TRBJ1-1; 9 nucleotides match TRBD1. In germline, CDR1 is SGDLS, CDR2 YYNGEE. The CDR3 extends over 14 amino acids. The trim removed 0 bases at V and 6 bases at J, leaving 3 bases unmatched. The CDR3 loop is CASSVVTGGPEAFF. CDR3 sequence (DNA): TGTGCCAGCAGCGTAGTTACAGGGGGCCCTGAAGCTTTCTTT. Looking up the rest from reference TRBV9 and TRBJ1-1 gives the full variable domain: DSGVTQTPKHLITATGQRVTLRCSPRSGDLSVYWYQQSLDQGLQFLIQYYNGEERAKGNILERFSAQQFPDLHSELNLSSLELGDSALYFCASSVVTGGPEAFFGQGTRLTVV.

Details on this clonotype: This may arise from a read error, as a much more abundant clone is one base away. The chain is built from TRBV6-1 and TRBJ1-1; the D gene is possibly TRBD1 (5 bases). The CDR3 length is 15 residues. Germline V gene sequence: CDR1 MNHNS, CDR2 SASEGT. Trimming shortened V by 1 base and J by 3 bases, and 12 bases separated the two germline ends. The CDR3 loop is CASSEGREGHTEAFF. The CDR3, as DNA: TGTGCCAGCAGTGAAGGCCGTGAGGGGCACACTGAAGCTTTCTTT.